These T cell receptor beta chains were read from a single sample in a study of blood T cell repertoires in COVID-19. Sequencing used immunoSEQ multiplex PCR; TCRdb keeps in-frame clones, though not all of them. The data contain around 25,000 clones, around 86% of them singletons. The sequenced material came from peripheral blood. These receptors were obtained from a man in his 70s with acute or convalescent COVID-19. CDR3s include the opening cysteine and the closing phenylalanine or tryptophan. A D gene is named only where the DNA matches it firmly. A row's size may be missing; if present it is once, few, many or a size class.

d_call	v_call	clone_size	j_call	cdr3_aa	cdr3_nt
-	TRBV7-2	-	TRBJ2-5	CASSLASTGQETQYF	TGTGCCAGCAGCTTAGCGAGCACGGGACAAGAGACCCAGTACTTC
-	TRBV6-2/TRBV6-3	-	TRBJ2-2	CASSYLRGYVGELFF	TGTGCCAGCAGTTACTTGCGAGGCTACGTCGGGGAGCTGTTTTTT
-	TRBV27	-	TRBJ2-2	CASSRTYRDLTNTGELFF	TGTGCCAGCAGTCGTACCTACAGGGATTTAACGAACACCGGGGAGCTGTTTTTT
TRBD1	TRBV9	once	TRBJ1-6	CASSVGGNRGNSPLHF	TGTGCCAGCAGCGTAGGGGGAAACAGGGGTAATTCACCCCTCCACTTT
-	TRBV5-1	-	TRBJ1-2	CASSLSQRRDGYTF	TGCGCCAGCAGCTTGAGTCAGCGGAGGGATGGCTACACCTTC
TRBD1	TRBV7-2	-	TRBJ2-6	CASSLSQGAGGANVLTF	TGTGCCAGCAGCCTATCACAGGGGGCTGGTGGGGCCAACGTCCTGACTTTC
-	TRBV30	-	TRBJ1-5	CAWRSGRNNQPQHF	TGTGCCTGGAGGTCGGGTAGGAACAATCAGCCCCAGCATTTT
-	TRBV7-9	-	TRBJ1-1	CASSAGGANTEAFF	TGTGCCAGCAGCGCAGGTGGGGCGAACACTGAAGCTTTCTTT
TRBD1	TRBV9	-	TRBJ2-5	CASSPGTAYQGDETQYF	TGTGCCAGCAGCCCCGGGACAGCGTACCAAGGTGATGAGACCCAGTACTTC
-	TRBV6-2/TRBV6-3	-	TRBJ2-5	CASSPRPGRGETQYF	TGTGCCAGCAGCCCTCGACCCGGTAGGGGGGAGACCCAGTACTTC
-	TRBV11-2	-	TRBJ1-1	CASSRTQGTEAFF	TGTGCCAGCAGTCGAACACAGGGAACTGAAGCTTTCTTT
-	TRBV7-2	-	TRBJ2-7	CASSLRAGAAYEQYF	TGTGCCAGCAGCTTACGGGCAGGGGCGGCCTACGAGCAGTACTTC
TRBD2	TRBV7-3	-	TRBJ2-1	CASSLIGTRDNEQFF	TGTGCCAGCAGCTTAATTGGGACTAGAGACAATGAGCAGTTCTTC
TRBD2	TRBV28	-	TRBJ2-5	CASSSTGLAEETQYF	TGTGCCAGCAGTTCGACGGGACTAGCGGAAGAGACCCAGTACTTC
-	TRBV5-1	-	TRBJ2-7	CASSSGTGTPYEQYF	TGCGCCAGCAGCTCGGGTACCGGGACACCCTACGAGCAGTACTTC
TRBD2	TRBV29-1	-	TRBJ2-1	CSVGLAGGLEQFF	TGCAGCGTCGGACTAGCGGGGGGGCTTGAGCAGTTCTTC
-	TRBV5-6	-	TRBJ2-7	CASSLVPGGAYEQYF	TGTGCCAGCAGCTTGGTTCCTGGAGGCGCGTACGAGCAGTACTTC
TRBD1	TRBV7-2	-	TRBJ2-7	CASSSSGQLSREQYF	TGTGCCAGCAGCTCTTCGGGACAGCTATCTCGAGAGCAGTACTTC
-	TRBV7-2	-	TRBJ2-2	CASSFSGTNTGELFF	TGTGCCAGCAGCTTTTCAGGGACGAACACCGGGGAGCTGTTTTTT
-	TRBV6-6	-	TRBJ1-5	CASLSGLYQPQHF	TGTGCCAGCCTCTCGGGACTTTATCAGCCCCAGCATTTT
-	TRBV19	-	TRBJ2-5	CASGSGAPETQYF	TGTGCCAGTGGGTCAGGGGCTCCAGAGACCCAGTACTTC
-	TRBV3-1/TRBV3-2	-	TRBJ1-1	CASSRLGGAAEAFF	TGTGCCAGCAGCCGCCTGGGGGGGGCAGCTGAAGCTTTCTTT
TRBD1	TRBV18	-	TRBJ1-1	CASSPRDSHTEAFF	TGTGCCAGCTCACCCCGGGACAGCCACACTGAAGCTTTCTTT
TRBD2	TRBV10-3	few	TRBJ2-1	CAISMTSGFFSSYNEQFF	TGTGCCATCTCCATGACTAGCGGTTTCTTTAGCTCCTACAATGAGCAGTTCTTC
TRBD1	TRBV12-3/TRBV12-4	few	TRBJ1-2	CASRTGGVYGYTF	TGTGCCAGCAGGACAGGGGGCGTTTATGGCTACACCTTC
TRBD2	TRBV11-2	-	TRBJ2-1	CASSGLGGGRYNEQFF	TGTGCCAGCAGCGGCCTCGGGGGCGGGAGGTACAATGAGCAGTTCTTC